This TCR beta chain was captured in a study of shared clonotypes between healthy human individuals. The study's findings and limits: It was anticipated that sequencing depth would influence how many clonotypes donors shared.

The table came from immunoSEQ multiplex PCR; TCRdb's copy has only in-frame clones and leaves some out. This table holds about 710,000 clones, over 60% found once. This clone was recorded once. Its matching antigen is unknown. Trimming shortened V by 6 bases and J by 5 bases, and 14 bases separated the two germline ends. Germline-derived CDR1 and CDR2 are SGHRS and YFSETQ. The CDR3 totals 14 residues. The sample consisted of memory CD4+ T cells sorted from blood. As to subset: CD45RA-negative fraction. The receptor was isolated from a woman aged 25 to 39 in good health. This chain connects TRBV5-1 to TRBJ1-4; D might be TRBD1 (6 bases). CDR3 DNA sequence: TGCGCCAGCACCCTGACAGGTCTAAATGAAAAACTGTTTTTT. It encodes CASTLTGLNEKLFF.